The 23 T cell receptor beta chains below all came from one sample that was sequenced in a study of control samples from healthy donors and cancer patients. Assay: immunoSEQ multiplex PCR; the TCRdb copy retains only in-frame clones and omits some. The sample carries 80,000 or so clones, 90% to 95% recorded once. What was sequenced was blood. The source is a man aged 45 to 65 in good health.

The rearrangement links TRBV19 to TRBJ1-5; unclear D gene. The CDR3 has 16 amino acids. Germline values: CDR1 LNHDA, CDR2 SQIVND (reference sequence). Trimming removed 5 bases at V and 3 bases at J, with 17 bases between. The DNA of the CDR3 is TGTGCCAGTAGTTCCCGTTTGGACCTGGTCAATCAGCCCCAGCATTTT. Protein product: CASSSRLDLVNQPQHF. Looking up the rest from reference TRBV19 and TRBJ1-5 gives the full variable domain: DGGITQSPKYLFRKEGQNVTLSCEQNLNHDAMYWYRQDPGQGLRLIYYSQIVNDFQKGDIAEGYSVSREKKESFPLTVTSAQKNPTAFYLCASSSRLDLVNQPQHFGDGTRLSIL.

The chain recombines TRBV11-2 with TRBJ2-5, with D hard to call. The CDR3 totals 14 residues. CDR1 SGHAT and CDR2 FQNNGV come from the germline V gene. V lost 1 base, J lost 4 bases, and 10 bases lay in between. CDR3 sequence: CASSLGLKGETQYF. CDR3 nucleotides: TGTGCCAGCAGCTTAGGCCTCAAGGGAGAGACCCAGTACTTC.

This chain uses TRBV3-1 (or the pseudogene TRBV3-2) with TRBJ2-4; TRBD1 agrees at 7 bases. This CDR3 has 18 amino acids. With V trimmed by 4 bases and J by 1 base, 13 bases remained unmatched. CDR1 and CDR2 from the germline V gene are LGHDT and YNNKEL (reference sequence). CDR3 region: CASSLYLQGRRAKNIQYF. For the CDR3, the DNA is TGTGCCAGCAGCCTTTACCTACAGGGGAGAAGGGCCAAAAACATTCAGTACTTC.

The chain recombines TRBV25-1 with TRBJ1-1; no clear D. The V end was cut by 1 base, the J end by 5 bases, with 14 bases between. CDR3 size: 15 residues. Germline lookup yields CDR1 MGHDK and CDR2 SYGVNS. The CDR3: CASSESKGVWTEAFF. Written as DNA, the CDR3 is TGTGCCAGCAGTGAATCTAAGGGAGTCTGGACTGAAGCTTTCTTT.

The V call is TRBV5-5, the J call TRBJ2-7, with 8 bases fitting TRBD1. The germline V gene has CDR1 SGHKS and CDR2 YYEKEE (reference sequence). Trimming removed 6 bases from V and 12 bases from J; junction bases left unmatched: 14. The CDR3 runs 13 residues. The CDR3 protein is CASTLSDRARPYF. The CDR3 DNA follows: TGTGCCAGCACGTTATCGGACAGGGCCCGTCCGTACTTC.

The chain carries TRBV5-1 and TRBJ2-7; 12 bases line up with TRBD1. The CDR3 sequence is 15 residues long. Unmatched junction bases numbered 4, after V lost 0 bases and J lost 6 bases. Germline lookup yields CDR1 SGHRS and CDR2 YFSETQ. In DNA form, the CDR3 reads TGCGCCAGCAGCTTGGATGGGACAGGGGGCCTCGAGCAGTACTTC. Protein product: CASSLDGTGGLEQYF. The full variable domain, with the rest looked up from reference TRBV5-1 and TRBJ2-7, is KAGVTQTPRYLIKTRGQQVTLSCSPISGHRSVSWYQQTPGQGLQFLFEYFSETQRNKGNFPGRFSGRQFSNSRSEMNVSTLELGDSALYLCASSLDGTGGLEQYFGPGTRLTVT.

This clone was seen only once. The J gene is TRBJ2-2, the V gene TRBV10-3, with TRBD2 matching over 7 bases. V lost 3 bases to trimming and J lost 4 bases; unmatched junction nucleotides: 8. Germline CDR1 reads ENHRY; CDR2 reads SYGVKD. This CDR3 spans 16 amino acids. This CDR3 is CAISEGGGGGTGELFF. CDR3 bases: TGTGCCATCAGTGAAGGTGGCGGGGGTGGCACCGGGGAGCTGTTTTTT.

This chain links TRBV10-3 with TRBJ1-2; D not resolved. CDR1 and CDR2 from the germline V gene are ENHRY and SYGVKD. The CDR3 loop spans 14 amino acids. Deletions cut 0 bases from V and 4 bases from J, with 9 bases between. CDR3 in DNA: TGTGCCATCAGTGAGTCAAGCAGTACCTATGGCTACACCTTC. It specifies CAISESSSTYGYTF.

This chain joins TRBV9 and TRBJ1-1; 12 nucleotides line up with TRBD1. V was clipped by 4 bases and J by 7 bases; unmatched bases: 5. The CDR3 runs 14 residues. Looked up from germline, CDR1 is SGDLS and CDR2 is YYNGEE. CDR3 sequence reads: CASSPGQGAFEAFF. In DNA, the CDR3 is TGTGCCAGCAGCCCGGGACAGGGGGCCTTTGAAGCTTTCTTT.

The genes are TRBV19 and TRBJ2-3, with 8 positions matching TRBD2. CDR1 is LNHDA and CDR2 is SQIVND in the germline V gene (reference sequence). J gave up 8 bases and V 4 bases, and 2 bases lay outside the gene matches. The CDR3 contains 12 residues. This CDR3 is CASSNRGGTQYF. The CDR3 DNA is TGTGCCAGTAGTAACCGGGGGGGTACGCAGTATTTT.

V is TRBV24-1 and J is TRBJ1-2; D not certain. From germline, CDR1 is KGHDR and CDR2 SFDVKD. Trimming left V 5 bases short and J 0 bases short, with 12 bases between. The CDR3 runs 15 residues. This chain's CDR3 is CATSGSRSANYGYTF. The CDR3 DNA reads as TGTGCCACCAGTGGAAGCAGATCGGCTAACTATGGCTACACCTTC.

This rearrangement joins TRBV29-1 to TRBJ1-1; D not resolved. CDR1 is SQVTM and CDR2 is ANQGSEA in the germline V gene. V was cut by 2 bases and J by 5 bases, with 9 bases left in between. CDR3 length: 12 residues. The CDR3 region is CSVEPGPTEAFF. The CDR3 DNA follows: TGCAGCGTTGAACCCGGACCGACTGAAGCTTTCTTT.

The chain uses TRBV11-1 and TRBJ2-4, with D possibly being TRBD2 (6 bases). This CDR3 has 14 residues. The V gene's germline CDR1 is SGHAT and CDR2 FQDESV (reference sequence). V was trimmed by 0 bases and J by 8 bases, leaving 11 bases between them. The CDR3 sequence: CASSLAGEVDIQYF. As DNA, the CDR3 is TGTGCCAGCAGCTTAGCAGGGGAGGTGGACATTCAGTACTTC.

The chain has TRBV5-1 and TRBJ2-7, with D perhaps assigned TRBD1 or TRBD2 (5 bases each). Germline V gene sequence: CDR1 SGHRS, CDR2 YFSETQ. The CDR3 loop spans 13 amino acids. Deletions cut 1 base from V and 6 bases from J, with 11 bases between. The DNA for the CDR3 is TGCGCCAGCAGCTTGCCCCAGGGACCCGAGCAGTACTTC. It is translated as CASSLPQGPEQYF. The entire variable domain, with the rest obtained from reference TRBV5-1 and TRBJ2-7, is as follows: KAGVTQTPRYLIKTRGQQVTLSCSPISGHRSVSWYQQTPGQGLQFLFEYFSETQRNKGNFPGRFSGRQFSNSRSEMNVSTLELGDSALYLCASSLPQGPEQYFGPGTRLTVT.

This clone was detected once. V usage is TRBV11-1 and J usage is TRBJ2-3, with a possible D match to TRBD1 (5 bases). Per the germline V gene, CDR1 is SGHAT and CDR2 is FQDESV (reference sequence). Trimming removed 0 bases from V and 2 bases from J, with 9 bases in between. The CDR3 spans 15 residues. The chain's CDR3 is CASSLAGAHTDTQYF. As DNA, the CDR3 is TGTGCCAGCAGCTTAGCAGGGGCCCACACAGATACGCAGTATTTT. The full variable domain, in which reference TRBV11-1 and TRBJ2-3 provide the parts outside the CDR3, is EAEVAQSPRYKITEKSQAVAFWCDPISGHATLYWYRQILGQGPELLVQFQDESVVDDSQLPKDRFSAERLKGVDSTLKIQPAELGDSAMYLCASSLAGAHTDTQYFGPGTRLTVL.

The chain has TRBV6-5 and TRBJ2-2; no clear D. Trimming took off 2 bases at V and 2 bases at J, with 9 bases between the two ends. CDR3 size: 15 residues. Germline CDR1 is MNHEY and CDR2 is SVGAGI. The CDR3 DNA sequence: TGTGCCAGCAGTTACCAACAGCGAAACACCGGGGAGCTGTTTTTT. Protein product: CASSYQQRNTGELFF.

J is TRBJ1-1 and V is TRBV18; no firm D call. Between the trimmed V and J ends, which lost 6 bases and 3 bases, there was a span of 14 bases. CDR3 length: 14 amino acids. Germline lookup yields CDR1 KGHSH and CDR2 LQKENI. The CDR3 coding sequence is TGTGCCAGCTCTCCTTCACGGACGGACACTGAAGCTTTCTTT. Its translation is CASSPSRTDTEAFF.

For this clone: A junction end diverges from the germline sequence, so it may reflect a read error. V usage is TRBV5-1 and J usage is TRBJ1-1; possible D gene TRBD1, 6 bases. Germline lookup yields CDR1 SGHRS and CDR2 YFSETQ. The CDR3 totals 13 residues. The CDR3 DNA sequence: TGCGCCCGCAGCTGGGCCGGGGGGGGCGAAGCTTTCTTT. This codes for CARSWAGGGEAFF. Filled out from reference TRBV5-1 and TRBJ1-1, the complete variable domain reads KAGVTQTPRYLIKTRGQQVTLSCSPISGHRSVSWYQQTPGQGLQFLFEYFSETQRNKGNFPGRFSGRQFSNSRSEMNVSTLELGDSALYLCARSWAGGGEAFFGQGTRLTVV.

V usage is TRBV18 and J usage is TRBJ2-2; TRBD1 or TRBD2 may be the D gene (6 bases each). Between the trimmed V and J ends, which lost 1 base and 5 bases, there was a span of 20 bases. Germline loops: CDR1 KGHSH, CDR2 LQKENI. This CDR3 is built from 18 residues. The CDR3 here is CASSPLGTGGTRTGELFF. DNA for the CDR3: TGTGCCAGCTCACCACTCGGAACCGGGGGCACCCGGACCGGGGAGCTGTTTTTT. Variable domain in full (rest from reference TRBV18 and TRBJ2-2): NAGVMQNPRHLVRRRGQEARLRCSPMKGHSHVYWYRQLPEEGLKFMVYLQKENIIDESGMPKERFSAEFPKEGPSILRIQQVVRGDSAAYFCASSPLGTGGTRTGELFFGEGSRLTVL.

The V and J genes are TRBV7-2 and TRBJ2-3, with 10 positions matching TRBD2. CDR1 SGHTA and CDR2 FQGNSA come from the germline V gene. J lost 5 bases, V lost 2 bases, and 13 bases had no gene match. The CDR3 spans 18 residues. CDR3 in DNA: TGTGCCAGCAGCTTATTACCGGCTAGCGGGGGTAGAGAAGATACGCAGTATTTT. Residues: CASSLLPASGGREDTQYF.

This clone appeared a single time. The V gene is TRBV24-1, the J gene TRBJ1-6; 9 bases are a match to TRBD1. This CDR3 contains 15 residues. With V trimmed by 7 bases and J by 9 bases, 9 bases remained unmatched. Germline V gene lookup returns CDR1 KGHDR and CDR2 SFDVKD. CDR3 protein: CATRPTGQGSSPLHF. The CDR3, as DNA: TGTGCCACCAGGCCGACTGGACAGGGGAGTTCACCCCTCCACTTT.

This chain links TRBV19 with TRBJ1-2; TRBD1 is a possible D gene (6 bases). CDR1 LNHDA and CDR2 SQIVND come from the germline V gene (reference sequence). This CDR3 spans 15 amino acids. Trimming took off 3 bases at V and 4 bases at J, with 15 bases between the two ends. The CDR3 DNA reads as TGTGCCAGTAGTATCCCGGGGGCCCTTGGCTATGGCTACACCTTC. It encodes CASSIPGALGYGYTF.

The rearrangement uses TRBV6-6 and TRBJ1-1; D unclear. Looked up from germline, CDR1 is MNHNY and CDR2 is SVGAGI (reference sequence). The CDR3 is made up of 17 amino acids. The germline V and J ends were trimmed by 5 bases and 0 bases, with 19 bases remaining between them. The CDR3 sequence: CASSRAASLDMNTEAFF. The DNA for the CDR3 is TGTGCCAGCAGTCGCGCAGCCTCCCTAGATATGAACACTGAAGCTTTCTTT.